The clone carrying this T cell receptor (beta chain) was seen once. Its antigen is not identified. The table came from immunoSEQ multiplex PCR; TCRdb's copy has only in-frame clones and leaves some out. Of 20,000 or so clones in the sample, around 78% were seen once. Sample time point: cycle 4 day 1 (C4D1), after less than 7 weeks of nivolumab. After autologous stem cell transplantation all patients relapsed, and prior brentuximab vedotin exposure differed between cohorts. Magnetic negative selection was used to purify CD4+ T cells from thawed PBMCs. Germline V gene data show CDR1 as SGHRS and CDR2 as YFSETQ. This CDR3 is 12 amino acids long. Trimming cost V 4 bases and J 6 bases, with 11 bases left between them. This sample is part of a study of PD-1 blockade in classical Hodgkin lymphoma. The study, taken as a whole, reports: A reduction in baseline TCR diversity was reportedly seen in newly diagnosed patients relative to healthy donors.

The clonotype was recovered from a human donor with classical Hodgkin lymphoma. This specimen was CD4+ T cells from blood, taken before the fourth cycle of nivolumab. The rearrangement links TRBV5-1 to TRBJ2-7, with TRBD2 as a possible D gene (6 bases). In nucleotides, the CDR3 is TGCGCCAGCAGCCACGGAGGGGCCGAGCAGTACTTC. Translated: CASSHGGAEQYF.